A single count supports the clone carrying this TCR beta chain. Its specificity is not known. This sample is part of a study of blood T cells in healthy people across ages. General study results and limits: Roughly linear declines in TCR beta diversity per million T cells occurred with age.

A J-beta primer mix and a sample-barcoded 5' primer were used in a second PCR of about 7 to 12 cycles. Using its own MiXCR run on the 5' RACE reads, TCRdb lists one record per CDR3 protein. The sample consists of 1.5 million to 2 million distinct CDR3 sequences, roughly 27% of them appearing once. The V gene's germline CDR1 is SGHTA and CDR2 FQGNSA. The V and J ends lost 1 base and 11 bases respectively, with 20 bases between them. The CDR3 totals 15 residues. The chain is built from TRBV7-2 and TRBJ2-5; D is perhaps TRBD2 (6 bases). Source material: blood. This sequence originates from a woman aged 25 to 45 in good health. The CDR3 reads CASSLGPGARNEQYF. CDR3 nucleotide sequence: TGTGCCAGCAGCTTAGGGCCGGGAGCGAGGAATGAGCAGTACTTC.